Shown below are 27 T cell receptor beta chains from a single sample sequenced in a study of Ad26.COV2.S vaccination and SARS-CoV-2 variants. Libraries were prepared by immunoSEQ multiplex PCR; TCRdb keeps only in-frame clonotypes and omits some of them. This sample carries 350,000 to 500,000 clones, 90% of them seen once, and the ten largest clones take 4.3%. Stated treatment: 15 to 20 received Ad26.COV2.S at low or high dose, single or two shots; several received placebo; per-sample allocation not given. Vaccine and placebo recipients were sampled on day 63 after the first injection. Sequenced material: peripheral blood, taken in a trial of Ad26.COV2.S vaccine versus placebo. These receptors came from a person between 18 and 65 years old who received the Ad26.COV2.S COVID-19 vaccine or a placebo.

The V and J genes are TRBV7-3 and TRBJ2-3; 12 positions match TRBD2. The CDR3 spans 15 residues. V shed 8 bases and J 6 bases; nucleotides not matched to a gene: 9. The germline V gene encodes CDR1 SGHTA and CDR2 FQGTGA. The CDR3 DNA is TGTGCCAGCTGCCCTAGCGGGAGGGCCGAGGATACGCAGTATTTT. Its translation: CASCPSGRAEDTQYF.

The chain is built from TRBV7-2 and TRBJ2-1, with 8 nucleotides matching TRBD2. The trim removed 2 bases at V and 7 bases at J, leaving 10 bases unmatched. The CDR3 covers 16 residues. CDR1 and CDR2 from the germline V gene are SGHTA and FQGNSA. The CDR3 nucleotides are TGTGCCAGCAGCTTACCGGGACTAGAGGTGGCGAATGAGCAGTTCTTC. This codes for CASSLPGLEVANEQFF.

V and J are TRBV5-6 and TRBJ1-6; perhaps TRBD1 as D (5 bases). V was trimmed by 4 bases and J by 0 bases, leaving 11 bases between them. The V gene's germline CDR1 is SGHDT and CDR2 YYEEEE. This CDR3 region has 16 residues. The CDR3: CASSNPGSSYNSPLHF. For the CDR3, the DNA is TGTGCCAGCAGCAATCCAGGGAGCTCCTATAATTCACCCCTCCACTTT. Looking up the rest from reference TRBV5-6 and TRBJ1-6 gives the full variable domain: DAGVTQSPTHLIKTRGQQVTLRCSPKSGHDTVSWYQQALGQGPQFIFQYYEEEERQRGNFPDRFSGHQFPNYSSELNVNALLLGDSALYLCASSNPGSSYNSPLHFGNGTRLTVT.

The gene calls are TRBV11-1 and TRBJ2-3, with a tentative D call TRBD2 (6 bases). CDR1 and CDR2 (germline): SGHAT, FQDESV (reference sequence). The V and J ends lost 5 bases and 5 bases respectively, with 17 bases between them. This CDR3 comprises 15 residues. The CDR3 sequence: CASSPGGAAGDTQYF. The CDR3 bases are TGTGCCAGCAGCCCTGGAGGGGCGGCGGGAGATACGCAGTATTTT.

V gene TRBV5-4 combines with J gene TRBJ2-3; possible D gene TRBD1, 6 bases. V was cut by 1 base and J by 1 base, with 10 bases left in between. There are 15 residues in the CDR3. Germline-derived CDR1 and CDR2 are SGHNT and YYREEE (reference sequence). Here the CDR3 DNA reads TGTGCCAGCAGCTTGACAGGGAGTCGCACAGATACGCAGTATTTT. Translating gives CASSLTGSRTDTQYF. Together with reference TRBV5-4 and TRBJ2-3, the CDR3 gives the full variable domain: ETGVTQSPTHLIKTRGQQVTLRCSSQSGHNTVSWYQQALGQGPQFIFQYYREEENGRGNFPPRFSGLQFPNYSSELNVNALELDDSALYLCASSLTGSRTDTQYFGPGTRLTVL.

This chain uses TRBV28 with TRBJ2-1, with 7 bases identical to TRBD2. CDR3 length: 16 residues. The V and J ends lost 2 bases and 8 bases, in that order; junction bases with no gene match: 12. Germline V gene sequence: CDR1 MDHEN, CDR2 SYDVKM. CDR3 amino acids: CASSLVSSGMKYEQFF. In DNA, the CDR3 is TGTGCCAGCAGTTTAGTATCCAGCGGGATGAAATATGAGCAGTTCTTC.

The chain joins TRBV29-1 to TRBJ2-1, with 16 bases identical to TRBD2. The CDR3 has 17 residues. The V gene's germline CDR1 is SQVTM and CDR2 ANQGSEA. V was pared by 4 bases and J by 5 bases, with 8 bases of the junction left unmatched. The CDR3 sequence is CSVGGLAGGPWDNEQFF. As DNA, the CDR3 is TGCAGCGTTGGGGGACTAGCGGGAGGGCCTTGGGACAATGAGCAGTTCTTC.

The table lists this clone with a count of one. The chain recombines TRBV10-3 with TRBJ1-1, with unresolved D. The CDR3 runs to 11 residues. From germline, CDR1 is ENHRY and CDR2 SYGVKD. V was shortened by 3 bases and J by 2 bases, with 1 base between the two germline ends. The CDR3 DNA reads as TGTGCCATCAGTGACAACACTGAAGCTTTCTTT. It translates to CAISDNTEAFF.

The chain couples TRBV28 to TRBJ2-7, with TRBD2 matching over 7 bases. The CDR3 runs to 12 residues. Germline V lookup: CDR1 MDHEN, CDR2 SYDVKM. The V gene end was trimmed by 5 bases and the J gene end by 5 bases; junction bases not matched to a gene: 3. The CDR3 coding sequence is TGTGCCAGCAGTGGAGGGAGGGACGAGCAGTACTTC. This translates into CASSGGRDEQYF.

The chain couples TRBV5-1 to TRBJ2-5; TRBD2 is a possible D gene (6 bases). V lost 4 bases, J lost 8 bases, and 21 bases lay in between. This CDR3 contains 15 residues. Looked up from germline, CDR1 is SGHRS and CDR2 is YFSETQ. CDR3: CASSLGGQTSDTQYF. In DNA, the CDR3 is TGCGCCAGCAGCCTCGGAGGGCAGACTAGTGATACCCAGTACTTC.

Here the CDR3 reads CASSLSGEGTSTDTQYF. Written as DNA, the CDR3 is TGTGCCAGCAGCCTTAGCGGGGAGGGTACTAGCACAGATACGCAGTATTTT. The chain uses TRBV7-3 and TRBJ2-3; 8 nucleotides agree with TRBD2. This CDR3 is 17 amino acids long. CDR1 and CDR2 (germline): SGHTA, FQGTGA. With V trimmed by 5 bases and J by 0 bases, 10 bases remained unmatched.

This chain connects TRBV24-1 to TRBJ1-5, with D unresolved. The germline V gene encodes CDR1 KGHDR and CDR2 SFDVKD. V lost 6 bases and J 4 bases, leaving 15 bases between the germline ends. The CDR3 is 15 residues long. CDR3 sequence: CATSPGGGRNQPQHF. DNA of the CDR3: TGTGCCACCAGTCCGGGTGGAGGGCGGAATCAGCCCCAGCATTTT.

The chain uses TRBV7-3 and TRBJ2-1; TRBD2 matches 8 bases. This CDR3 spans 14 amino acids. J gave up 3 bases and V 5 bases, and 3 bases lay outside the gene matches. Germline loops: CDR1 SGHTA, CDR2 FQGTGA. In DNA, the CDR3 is TGTGCCAGCAGCGCCAGCGGGAGCTACAATGAGCAGTTCTTC. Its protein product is CASSASGSYNEQFF.

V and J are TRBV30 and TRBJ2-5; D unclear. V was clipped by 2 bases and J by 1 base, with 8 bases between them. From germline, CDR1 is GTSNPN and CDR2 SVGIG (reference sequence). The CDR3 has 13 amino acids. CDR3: CAWSPGLQETQYF. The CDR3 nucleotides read TGTGCCTGGAGTCCCGGCCTCCAAGAGACCCAGTACTTC.

CDR3 amino acids: CASSLGQVSYNEQFF. CDR3 nucleotides: TGTGCCAGCAGCTTGGGACAGGTCTCCTACAATGAGCAGTTCTTC. This chain uses TRBV7-2 with TRBJ2-1; 8 bases are shared with TRBD1. With 3 bases clipped from V and 0 bases from J, the junction kept 1 base outside the gene matches. This CDR3 is 15 amino acids long. Germline V gene lookup returns CDR1 SGHTA and CDR2 FQGNSA.

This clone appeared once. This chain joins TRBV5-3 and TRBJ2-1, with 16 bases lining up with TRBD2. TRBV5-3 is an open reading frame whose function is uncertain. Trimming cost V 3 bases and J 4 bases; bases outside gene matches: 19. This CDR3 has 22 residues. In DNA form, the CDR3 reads TGTGCCAGAAGCTCAGGTGGGGGTGAGGGACTAGCGGGAGGGCCGGATTACAATGAGCAGTTCTTC. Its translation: CARSSGGGEGLAGGPDYNEQFF.

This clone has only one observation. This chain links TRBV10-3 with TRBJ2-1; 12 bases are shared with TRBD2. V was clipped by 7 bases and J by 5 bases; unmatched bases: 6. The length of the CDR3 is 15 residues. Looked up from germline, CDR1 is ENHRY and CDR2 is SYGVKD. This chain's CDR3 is CAITRTSGVNNEQFF. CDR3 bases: TGTGCCATCACTCGGACTAGCGGGGTCAACAATGAGCAGTTCTTC.

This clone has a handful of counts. CDR3: CASSARENYEQYF. As DNA, the CDR3 is TGCGCCAGCAGTGCCAGAGAAAACTACGAGCAGTACTTC. This rearrangement joins TRBV5-1 to TRBJ2-7; D gene ambiguous. Germline CDR1 is SGHRS and CDR2 is YFSETQ. The V end was cut by 5 bases, the J end by 3 bases, with 12 bases between. CDR3 size: 13 residues.

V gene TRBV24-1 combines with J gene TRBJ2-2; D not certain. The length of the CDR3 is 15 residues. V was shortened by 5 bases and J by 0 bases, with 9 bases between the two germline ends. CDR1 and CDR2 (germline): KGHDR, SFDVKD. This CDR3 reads CATSGPEPNTGELFF. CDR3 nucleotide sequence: TGTGCCACCAGTGGCCCGGAGCCGAACACCGGGGAGCTGTTTTTT.

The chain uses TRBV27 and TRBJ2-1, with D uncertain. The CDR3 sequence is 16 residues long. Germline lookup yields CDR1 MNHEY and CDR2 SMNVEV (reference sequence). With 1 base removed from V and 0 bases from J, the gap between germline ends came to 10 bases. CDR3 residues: CASSLFGKSSYNEQFF. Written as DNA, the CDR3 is TGTGCCAGCAGTTTATTCGGAAAGAGCTCCTACAATGAGCAGTTCTTC.

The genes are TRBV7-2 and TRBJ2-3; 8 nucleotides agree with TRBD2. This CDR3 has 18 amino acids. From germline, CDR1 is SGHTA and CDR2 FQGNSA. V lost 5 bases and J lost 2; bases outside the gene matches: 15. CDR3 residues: CASSERLAGMKDTDTQYF. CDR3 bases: TGTGCCAGCAGCGAGCGGCTAGCGGGCATGAAAGACACAGATACGCAGTATTTT. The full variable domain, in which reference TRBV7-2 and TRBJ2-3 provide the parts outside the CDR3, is GAGVSQSPSNKVTEKGKDVELRCDPISGHTALYWYRQSLGQGLEFLIYFQGNSAPDKSGLPSDRFSAERTGGSVSTLTIQRTQQEDSAVYLCASSERLAGMKDTDTQYFGPGTRLTVL.

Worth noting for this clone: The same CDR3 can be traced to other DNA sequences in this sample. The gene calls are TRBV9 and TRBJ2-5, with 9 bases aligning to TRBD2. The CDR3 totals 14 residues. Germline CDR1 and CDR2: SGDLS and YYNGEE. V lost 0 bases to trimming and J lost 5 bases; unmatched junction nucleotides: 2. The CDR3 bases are TGTGCCAGCAGCGTAGGCGGGAGGGGCGAGACCCAGTACTTC. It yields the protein CASSVGGRGETQYF.

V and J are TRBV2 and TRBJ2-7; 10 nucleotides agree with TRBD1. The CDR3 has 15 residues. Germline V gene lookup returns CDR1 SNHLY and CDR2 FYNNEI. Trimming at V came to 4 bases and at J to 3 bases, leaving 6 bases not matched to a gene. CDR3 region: CASSVGTGVDYEQYF. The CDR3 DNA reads TGTGCCAGCAGTGTTGGGACAGGGGTCGACTACGAGCAGTACTTC. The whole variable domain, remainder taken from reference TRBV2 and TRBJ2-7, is EPEVTQTPSHQVTQMGQEVILRCVPISNHLYFYWYRQILGQKVEFLVSFYNNEISEKSEIFDDQFSVERPDGSNFTLKIRSTKLEDSAMYFCASSVGTGVDYEQYFGPGTRLTVT.

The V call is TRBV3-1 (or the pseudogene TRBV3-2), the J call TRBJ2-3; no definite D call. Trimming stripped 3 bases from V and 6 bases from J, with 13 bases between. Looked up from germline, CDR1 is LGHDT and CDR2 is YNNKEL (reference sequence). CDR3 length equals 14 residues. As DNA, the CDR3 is TGTGCCAGCAGCCAGCCAGATAGAGTCGATACGCAGTATTTT. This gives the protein CASSQPDRVDTQYF.

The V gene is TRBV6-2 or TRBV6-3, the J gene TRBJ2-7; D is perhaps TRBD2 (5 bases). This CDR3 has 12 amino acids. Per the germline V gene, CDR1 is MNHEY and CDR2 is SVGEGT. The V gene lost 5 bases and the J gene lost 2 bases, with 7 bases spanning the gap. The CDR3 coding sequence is TGTGCCAGCAGTCTAGCCACCTACGAGCAGTACTTC. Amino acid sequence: CASSLATYEQYF.

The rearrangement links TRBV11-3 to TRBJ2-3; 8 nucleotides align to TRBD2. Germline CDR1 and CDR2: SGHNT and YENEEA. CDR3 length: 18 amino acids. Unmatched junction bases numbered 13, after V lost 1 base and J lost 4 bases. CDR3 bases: TGTGCCAGCAGCTTAGGCCGCCCCAACCAAGCGGGGGCAGATACGCAGTATTTT. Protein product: CASSLGRPNQAGADTQYF. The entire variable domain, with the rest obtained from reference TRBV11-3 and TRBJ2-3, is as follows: EAGVVQSPRYKIIEKKQPVAFWCNPISGHNTLYWYLQNLGQGPELLIRYENEEAVDDSQLPKDRFSAERLKGVDSTLKIQPAELGDSAVYLCASSLGRPNQAGADTQYFGPGTRLTVL.

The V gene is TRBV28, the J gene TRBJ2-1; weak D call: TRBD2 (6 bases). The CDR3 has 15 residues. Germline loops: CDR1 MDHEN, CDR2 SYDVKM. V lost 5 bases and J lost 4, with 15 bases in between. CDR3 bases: TGTGCCAGCAGTCAAAACGGGAGAGCGTACAATGAGCAGTTCTTC. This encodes CASSQNGRAYNEQFF.